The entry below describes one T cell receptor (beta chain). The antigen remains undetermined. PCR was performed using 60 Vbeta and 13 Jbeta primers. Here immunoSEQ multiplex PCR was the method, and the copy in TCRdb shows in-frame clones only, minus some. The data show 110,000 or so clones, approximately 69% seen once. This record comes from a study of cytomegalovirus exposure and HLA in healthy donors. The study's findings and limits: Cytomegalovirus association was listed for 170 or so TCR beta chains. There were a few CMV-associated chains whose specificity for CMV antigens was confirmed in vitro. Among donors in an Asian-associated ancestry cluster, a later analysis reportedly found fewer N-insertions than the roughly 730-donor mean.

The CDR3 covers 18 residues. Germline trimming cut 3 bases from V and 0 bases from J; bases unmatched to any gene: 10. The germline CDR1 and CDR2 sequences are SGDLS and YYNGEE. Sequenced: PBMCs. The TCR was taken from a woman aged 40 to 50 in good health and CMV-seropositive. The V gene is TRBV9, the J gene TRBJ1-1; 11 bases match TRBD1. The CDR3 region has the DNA TGTGCCAGCAGCGGGGCTTCCGGGACAGGGGGGGTGAACACTGAAGCTTTCTTT. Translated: CASSGASGTGGVNTEAFF.